The 10 T cell receptor beta chains listed next were all sequenced from one sample in a study of T cell responses to AZD1222 COVID-19 vaccine. Profiling relied on immunoSEQ multiplex PCR, and the TCRdb table lists in-frame clones only, not all of them. The sample shows some 180,000 clones, about nine tenths of them seen only once. The specimen comprised peripheral blood, sampled 28 days after the second AZD1222 dose. These receptors were collected from an adult who received the AZD1222 COVID-19 vaccine.

This sequence joins TRBV30 and TRBJ1-1; no reliable D call. The CDR3 covers 13 residues. CDR1 and CDR2 (germline): GTSNPN, SVGIG (reference sequence). The V gene lost 3 bases and the J gene lost 0 bases, with 8 bases spanning the gap. The CDR3: CAWSGGMNTEAFF. In DNA, the CDR3 is TGTGCCTGGAGCGGCGGAATGAACACTGAAGCTTTCTTT.

This chain links TRBV7-2 with TRBJ1-2; 7 positions agree with TRBD1. The junction had 13 bases not matched to a gene; V was cut back by 1 base and J by 8 bases. The CDR3 extends over 16 amino acids. Germline V gene sequence: CDR1 SGHTA, CDR2 FQGNSA. The CDR3 loop is CASSLEWDSKEGGYTF. CDR3 bases: TGTGCCAGCAGCTTAGAGTGGGACAGCAAAGAGGGGGGCTACACCTTC.

The V call is TRBV18, the J call TRBJ2-5, with unresolved D. Trimming shortened V by 1 base and J by 0 bases, and 9 bases separated the two germline ends. Germline values: CDR1 KGHSH, CDR2 LQKENI. The CDR3 contains 15 residues. CDR3 region: CASSPQAKHQETQYF. The CDR3 DNA reads TGTGCCAGCTCACCACAAGCTAAGCACCAAGAGACCCAGTACTTC.

This chain connects TRBV3-1 (or the pseudogene TRBV3-2) to TRBJ2-3, with D perhaps matching TRBD1 (5 bases). The germline CDR1 and CDR2 sequences are LGHDT and YNNKEL (reference sequence). Between the trimmed V and J ends, which lost 0 bases and 6 bases, there was a span of 13 bases. This CDR3 comprises 15 residues. The CDR3 bases are TGTGCCAGCAGCCAAGATAGACAGCCTCACGATACGCAGTATTTT. Its translation is CASSQDRQPHDTQYF.

V usage is TRBV18 and J usage is TRBJ1-2, with TRBD1 as a possible D gene (6 bases). Trimming took off 3 bases at V and 9 bases at J, with 17 bases between the two ends. The CDR3 has 14 residues. Germline loops: CDR1 KGHSH, CDR2 LQKENI. DNA for the CDR3: TGTGCCAGCTCACCGTCGGACAGCGTTCACAGCTACACCTTC. It codes for CASSPSDSVHSYTF.

This chain uses TRBV4-2 with TRBJ2-1, with 11 bases identical to TRBD2. J lost 6 bases, V lost 4 bases, and 5 bases had no gene match. The CDR3 is 15 amino acids. Looked up from germline, CDR1 is LGHNA and CDR2 is YNFKEQ. The CDR3 nucleotides are TGTGCCAGCAGCCCACTAGCGGGAGCTTCCAATGAGCAGTTCTTC. Its protein product is CASSPLAGASNEQFF.

In this sample, this clone turned up once. The genes are TRBV7-6 and TRBJ1-2; 10 bases are shared with TRBD1. V trimming: 5 bases; J trimming: 3 bases; junction bases outside the gene matches: 6. CDR1 SGHVS and CDR2 FNYEAQ come from the germline V gene. The CDR3 is 15 amino acids. CDR3 amino acids: CASSPGTGEHYGYTF. Written as DNA, the CDR3 is TGTGCCAGCAGCCCCGGGACAGGGGAACACTATGGCTACACCTTC.

In DNA form, the CDR3 reads TGTGCCAGCAGCTTTTATGGGGCCCAGGGAGATACGCAGTATTTT. Translated, it gives CASSFYGAQGDTQYF. The genes are TRBV7-9 and TRBJ2-3; a weak D match, TRBD1 (5 bases). CDR1 is SEHNR, CDR2 FQNEAQ, per germline (reference sequence). The CDR3 is 15 residues long. Trimming took off 3 bases at V and 5 bases at J, with 15 bases between the two ends.

This chain links TRBV5-1 with TRBJ1-1; D is undetermined. This CDR3 has 14 amino acids. Germline-derived CDR1 and CDR2 are SGHRS and YFSETQ. Trimming left V 0 bases short and J 11 bases short, with 17 bases between. CDR3 residues: CASSLEGGRARAFF. The CDR3, as DNA: TGCGCCAGCAGCTTGGAGGGCGGACGAGCTAGGGCTTTCTTT.

The V call is TRBV19, the J call TRBJ1-2; the D is unclear. The V gene lost 2 bases and the J gene lost 2 bases, with 12 bases spanning the gap. The germline gives CDR1 LNHDA, CDR2 SQIVND (reference sequence). The CDR3 spans 15 residues. The CDR3 is CASSIFSGKNYGYTF. The CDR3 bases are TGTGCCAGTAGTATATTCAGTGGGAAAAACTATGGCTACACCTTC.